The T cell receptor (beta chain) under discussion was sequenced for a study of regulatory T cells in long-lasting Graves disease. As concerns this clonotype: Given a far larger clone just one base away, this is likely a sequencing read error.

Both iRepertoire HTBI primers and Arm-PCR of CDR3 regions were used to build the TCR beta libraries. MiXCR was run by TCRdb on the multiplex PCR reads, yielding one entry per CDR3 protein. The sample includes 320,000 or so distinct CDR3 sequences, 15% to 20% of them seen just once. Germline CDR1 reads SGHNT; CDR2 reads YENEEA. The CDR3 is 17 amino acids. With 0 bases clipped from V and 6 bases from J, the junction kept 10 bases outside the gene matches. Time point specified: newly diagnosed GD, antithyroid drugs for less than 3 months. The TCR library was made from RNA extracted from PBMCs. The clonotype originates from a female donor with Graves disease. Sequencing was performed on peripheral blood mononuclear cells (PBMCs), taken at new diagnosis, from a patient treated with antithyroid drugs. This chain joins TRBV11-3 and TRBJ2-7, with 11 nucleotides matching TRBD2. The CDR3 here is CASSLELTSGATFEQYF. As DNA, the CDR3 is TGTGCCAGCAGCTTAGAACTGACTAGCGGGGCCACCTTCGAGCAGTACTTC.